This T cell receptor beta chain originates from a study of early T cells in non-severe SARS-CoV-2 infection (dated by TCRdb to about 2021). In the study overall: Because TCR sequencing was done on bulk RNA from unsorted whole blood, the alpha and beta chains could not be paired.

As regards this clonotype: Its target antigen remains unknown. No much larger clonotype is one base removed from it; base qualities were not supplied.

The protocol used for the library was 5' RACE. This sample was sequenced with a NextSeq 500. The TCR library protocol attached unique molecular identifiers to individual cDNA molecules to correct for sequencing error and PCR bias. Both TCR alpha and beta chains were sequenced, and tight co-correlation was observed between alpha and beta sequence abundances in each sample. As for the authors' bioinformatics: Decombinator V4 was used to annotate TCR sequences for V gene, J gene and CDR3. TCRs were defined as expanded if a significant change between any two time points was detected under a Poisson model with p below 0.0001. Abundances of TCRs were expressed as counts per million after normalisation to the total number of TCRs sequenced in each sample. A search of VDJdb, accessed on 1 November 2021, was run for TCRs annotated to CMV, EBV and SARS-CoV-2, with TCRs annotated for multiple antigens excluded. The public reads were reanalyzed by TCRdb: fastp trimming at Q25, MiXCR alignment, in-frame beta chains only. Each entry merges the rows of one CDR3 protein and shows their most common DNA and genes. These V and J calls rely on TCRdb rather than the paper's analysis. The sample table records just over 95,000 distinct CDR3 sequences; 9.5% to 12% of these occur just once. The top ten hold approximately 4.5% of the sample.

Summary of the overall study and its limitations: VDJdb matching was skewed toward anti-spike CD8 responses and likely underestimated virus-specific expansions by missing private and CD4 specificities.

Set within a cohort of healthcare workers in London, UK, this nested case-control study involved weekly PCR testing of nasopharyngeal swabs along with blood sampling. Between 23 and 31 March 2020, the week of the UK lockdown, healthcare workers were enrolled and then followed up weekly for as long as 16 weeks. This clonotype was sampled from an adult who was a healthcare worker with PCR-confirmed SARS-CoV-2 infection or an uninfected control (not recorded which). The sample was whole blood, taken at baseline.

The DNA reads TGTGCCAGCAGTGATCAGTTCAATCAGCCCCAGCATTTT. Translation gives CASSDQFNQPQHF. This sequence uses TRBV25-1 and TRBJ1-5, with the D gene uncertain. CDR1 and CDR2, per the germline V gene, are MGHDK and SYGVNS. V lost 3 bases and J lost 3 bases; the stretch between them is 6 bases long. The CDR3 starts with the cysteine, ends with the phenylalanine, and has 13 residues. Left in the record is the CDR3 DNA by itself, 39 bases read in frame from the first base.